These T cell receptor beta chains were read from a single sample in a study of T cells after yellow fever vaccination. TCRdb used MiXCR to reprocess the 5' RACE reads, holding one entry per CDR3 protein. The sample carries fewer than 450,000 distinct CDR3 sequences, approximately 3.9% recorded once. Source: PBMCs, taken 5 days after the yellow fever booster vaccination. These receptor sequences come from a man aged 18 to 29 who received the YFV17D yellow fever vaccine. CDR3s include the opening cysteine and the closing phenylalanine or tryptophan. A D gene is named only where the DNA matches it firmly. Only part of the rows carry a size: once, few, many, or a class if the clone is expanded.

D	V	J	length	size	DNA	CDR3
NA	TRBV5-6	TRBJ2-5	14	many	TGTGCCAGCAGCTTACCTGGGTACCAAGAGACCCAGTACTTC	CASSLPGYQETQYF
NA	TRBV30	TRBJ1-5	16	NA	TGTGCCTGGAGCTTCAGAGGGGTTTATAGCAATCAGCCCCAGCATTTT	CAWSFRGVYSNQPQHF
NA	TRBV6-5	TRBJ2-4	15	few	TGTGCCAGCAGTTACTCGGGGGGGAGGGGGAACATTCAGTACTTC	CASSYSGGRGNIQYF
NA	TRBV5-1	TRBJ2-3	13	many	TGCGCCAGTTCTACGCAGGGTGCAGATACGCAGTATTTT	CASSTQGADTQYF
NA	TRBV28	TRBJ2-1	15	many	TGTGCCAGCAGTCCCGGCAGGGGACGCCGGGATGAGCAGTTCTTC	CASSPGRGRRDEQFF
NA	TRBV12-3/TRBV12-4	TRBJ1-2	12	many	TGTGCCAGCAGTTTAGCACTTTATGGCTACACCTTC	CASSLALYGYTF
NA	TRBV7-2	TRBJ2-6	18	few	TGTGCCAGCAGCGCACCCCGGGCCCACCGCTCTGGGGCCAACGTCCTGACTTTC	CASSAPRAHRSGANVLTF
NA	TRBV7-9	TRBJ1-1	15	many	TGTGCCAGCAGCTTTGAAGGGCATGGATCCACTGAAGCTTTCTTT	CASSFEGHGSTEAFF
TRBD2	TRBV7-3	TRBJ2-1	15	many	TGTGCCAGCAGTTTGGGACTAGCGGAATACAATGAGCAGTTCTTC	CASSLGLAEYNEQFF
NA	TRBV7-2	TRBJ1-5	13	few	TGTGCCAGCAGCAAGGACTGGAATCAGCCCCAGCATTTT	CASSKDWNQPQHF
NA	TRBV12-3/TRBV12-4	TRBJ2-1	16	few	TGTGCCAGCAGTCCAGGGGCAACGGGGATTTACAATGAGCAGTTCTTC	CASSPGATGIYNEQFF
TRBD2	TRBV20-1	TRBJ2-1	13	NA	TGCAGTGCCATAGCGGGGGGGCGAGTTGAGCAGTTCTTC	CSAIAGGRVEQFF
NA	TRBV19	TRBJ2-2	13	few	TGTGCCAGTAGTATAGTCCAGCTCGGGGAGCTGTTTTTT	CASSIVQLGELFF
NA	TRBV7-2	TRBJ1-3	16	few	TGTGCCAGCAGCTTAGCGCCGCATTCCTCTGGAAACACCATATATTTT	CASSLAPHSSGNTIYF
NA	TRBV28	TRBJ2-3	11	many	TGTGCCAGCAGTGGGAGCGATACGCAGTATTTT	CASSGSDTQYF
TRBD2	TRBV24-1	TRBJ2-3	14	many	TGTGCCACCAGTGATCCCGCGGGGGCAGATACGCAGTATTTT	CATSDPAGADTQYF
NA	TRBV11-2	TRBJ2-3	14	few	TGTGCCAGCAGCTTTTCAACTAGCACAGATACGCAGTATTTT	CASSFSTSTDTQYF
NA	TRBV12-5	TRBJ2-7	12	NA	TGTGCTAGTGGTTTGAACACCAGCGAGCAGTACTTC	CASGLNTSEQYF
NA	TRBV12-3/TRBV12-4	TRBJ1-4	12	NA	TGTGCCAGCAGTTTAATAGGGGCGAAACTGTTTTTT	CASSLIGAKLFF
NA	TRBV4-2	TRBJ2-7	13	NA	TGTGCCAGCAGCCAAGAGAGAACAGAAGGGCAGTACTTC	CASSQERTEGQYF
NA	TRBV7-3	TRBJ2-1	14	few	TGTGCCAGCAGTACCAACTCGCCTTACAATGAGCAGTTCTTC	CASSTNSPYNEQFF
NA	TRBV4-2	TRBJ2-7	13	many	TGTGCCAGCAGCCCGGACACATCCTACGAGCAGTACTTC	CASSPDTSYEQYF
NA	TRBV6-5	TRBJ1-3	12	NA	TGTGCCAGCGGATCACCGGGAAACACCATATATTTT	CASGSPGNTIYF
TRBD2	TRBV7-9	TRBJ2-7	16	NA	TGTGCCAGCAGCGGGACTAGCGGGGGGAGCTCCTACGAGCAGTACTTC	CASSGTSGGSSYEQYF
NA	TRBV20-1	TRBJ2-1	14	many	TGCAGTGCTAGAGATTTGAGCTCCTACAATGAGCAGTTCTTC	CSARDLSSYNEQFF
NA	TRBV5-4	TRBJ2-5	17	many	TGTGCCAGCAGCTTGGAATCGCCGGGGCTCAAAGGGGAGACCCAGTACTTC	CASSLESPGLKGETQYF
TRBD1	TRBV11-3	TRBJ2-1	17	few	TGTGCCAGCAGCTTCTCAGGGGGACAGGGGGGAAACAATGAGCAGTTCTTC	CASSFSGGQGGNNEQFF
TRBD1	TRBV18	TRBJ1-5	15	few	TGTGCCAGCTCAGGGACAGGGGGATCCCAACAGCCCCAGCATTTT	CASSGTGGSQQPQHF
NA	TRBV11-3	TRBJ2-3	12	NA	TGTGCCAGCAGCTTATCGCAGGGTACGCAGTATTTT	CASSLSQGTQYF
TRBD1	TRBV5-1	TRBJ2-7	14	few	TGCGCCAGCAGCACCGGACAGGGGATCTACGAGCAGTACTTC	CASSTGQGIYEQYF
TRBD2	TRBV11-2	TRBJ2-5	12	few	TGTGCCAGCAGTTCCGGGACTAGCAATAAGTACTTC	CASSSGTSNKYF
TRBD2	TRBV4-1	TRBJ2-4	18	many	TGCGCCAGCAGACCCCGCACGGACGGGACTAGTGAGAGAAACATTCAGTACTTC	CASRPRTDGTSERNIQYF
TRBD2	TRBV7-3	TRBJ2-1	17	many	TGTGCCAGCAGCTCCATAACTAGCGGGGTAGGGGACAATGAGCAGTTCTTC	CASSSITSGVGDNEQFF
TRBD1	TRBV7-2	TRBJ2-5	16	many	TGTGCCAGCAGCTGGACAGGGGTGGGAACCCAAGAGACCCAGTACTTC	CASSWTGVGTQETQYF
NA	TRBV5-1	TRBJ2-1	13	many	TGCGCCAGCAGCTTGGTTACGTACAATGAGCAGTTCTTC	CASSLVTYNEQFF
TRBD2	TRBV10-3	TRBJ2-3	16	NA	TGTGCCATCAGGGCGGCAATGGGGGGGAGAGAAGATACGCAGTATTTT	CAIRAAMGGREDTQYF
NA	TRBV2	TRBJ2-1	15	NA	TGTGCCAGCAGACTTTCTCCCTTCTCCTACAATGAGCAGTTCTTC	CASRLSPFSYNEQFF
NA	TRBV4-3	TRBJ2-7	13	few	TGCGCCAGCAGCCAAGATTTAGTATACGAGCAGTACTTC	CASSQDLVYEQYF
NA	TRBV28	TRBJ1-4	15	NA	TGTGCCAGCAGGGGCCAGGGCGGTTTGGGTGAAAAACTGTTTTTT	CASRGQGGLGEKLFF
NA	TRBV6-5	TRBJ2-3	14	NA	TGTGCCAGCAGTTACGGTAGCGTGAGAGATACGCAGTATTTT	CASSYGSVRDTQYF
TRBD1	TRBV9	TRBJ1-6	17	few	TGTGCCAGCACCCCCGGCAGGGGGAGTGCTTATAATTCACCCCTCCACTTT	CASTPGRGSAYNSPLHF
NA	TRBV4-2	TRBJ1-2	14	many	TGTGCCAGCAGCCAAGATGGGCAGTCCTATGGCTACACCTTC	CASSQDGQSYGYTF
NA	TRBV11-3	TRBJ2-1	13	NA	TGTGCCAGCAGCCCAGGGTCGGCTGACGAGCAGTTCTTC	CASSPGSADEQFF
TRBD1	TRBV12-3/TRBV12-4	TRBJ1-1	13	many	TGTGCCAGCAGTTTTCAGGGGGGAACTGAAGCTTTCTTT	CASSFQGGTEAFF
NA	TRBV6-5	TRBJ1-1	13	NA	TGTGCCAGCACCATAGGCCCGTTTACTGAAGCTTTCTTT	CASTIGPFTEAFF
NA	TRBV7-9	TRBJ2-7	14	NA	TGTGCCAGCAGCTTAGATCTTTTTACCTACGAGCAGTACTTC	CASSLDLFTYEQYF
NA	TRBV10-3	TRBJ1-6	15	NA	TGTGCCACTAAAGGCGGCTTGCACTCACGGTCACCCCTCCACTTT	CATKGGLHSRSPLHF
TRBD1	TRBV5-6	TRBJ2-5	14	few	TGTGCCAGCAGCGATCACAGGGGGTCAAAGACCCAGTACTTC	CASSDHRGSKTQYF
TRBD1	TRBV4-1	TRBJ2-1	16	few	TGCGCCAGCAGCCTCACTGCCGGGACAGCATACAATGAGCAGTTCTTC	CASSLTAGTAYNEQFF
NA	TRBV18	TRBJ2-3	13	NA	TGTGCCAGCTCCCCGGCAGGGCGAGATACGCAGTATTTT	CASSPAGRDTQYF